This is a list of T cell receptor beta chains from one sample in a study of shared clonotypes between healthy human individuals. Some clones are missing from TCRdb's copy, which holds only in-frame ones; the method was immunoSEQ multiplex PCR. Of a few million clones listed, 93% are singletons. The specimen was naive CD8+ T cells from PBMCs. The source is a man younger than 30 in good health. Some clones in this sample may be carry-over from other donors' samples. Both conserved end residues are part of each CDR3. A D gene is named only where the DNA matches it firmly. Size values are once, few and many counts, or a class for expanded clones, and some rows have none.

CDR3aa: CASSLSRGDYEAFF
CDR3nt: TGTGCCAGCAGTTTATCACGGGGGGACTATGAAGCTTTCTTT
d_gene: NA
j_gene: TRBJ1-1
v_gene: TRBV27
abundance: once

CDR3aa: CSVLDRGPEAFF
CDR3nt: TGCAGCGTTCTAGACAGGGGGCCTGAAGCTTTCTTT
d_gene: TRBD1
j_gene: TRBJ1-1
v_gene: TRBV29-1
abundance: NA

CDR3aa: CATGDTDTQYF
CDR3nt: TGTGCCACCGGGGACACAGATACGCAGTATTTT
d_gene: NA
j_gene: TRBJ2-3
v_gene: TRBV19
abundance: NA

CDR3aa: CASSLWVGSYEQYF
CDR3nt: TGTGCCAGCAGTCTTTGGGTTGGCTCCTACGAGCAGTACTTC
d_gene: NA
j_gene: TRBJ2-7
v_gene: TRBV27
abundance: NA

CDR3aa: CASSLPGLNEQYF
CDR3nt: TGTGCCAGCAGCCTTCCGGGGTTGAACGAGCAGTACTTC
d_gene: NA
j_gene: TRBJ2-7
v_gene: TRBV7-9
abundance: NA

CDR3aa: CASSLVGGLNTEAFF
CDR3nt: TGTGCCAGCAGCTTAGTGGGGGGGTTGAACACTGAAGCTTTCTTT
d_gene: NA
j_gene: TRBJ1-1
v_gene: TRBV7-9
abundance: NA

CDR3aa: CASSSGLVLNYGYTF
CDR3nt: TGTGCCAGCAGTTCCGGTTTAGTCCTTAACTATGGCTACACCTTC
d_gene: NA
j_gene: TRBJ1-2
v_gene: TRBV28
abundance: NA

CDR3aa: CASSLSQYGYTF
CDR3nt: TGTGCCAGCAGTTTATCGCAGTATGGCTACACCTTC
d_gene: NA
j_gene: TRBJ1-2
v_gene: TRBV27
abundance: NA

CDR3aa: CASSQLTGSIDDTQYF
CDR3nt: TGCGCCAGCAGTCAGCTGACAGGGTCCATCGACGATACGCAGTATTTT
d_gene: TRBD1
j_gene: TRBJ2-3
v_gene: TRBV23-1
abundance: NA

CDR3aa: CASSPTGVWGYGYTF
CDR3nt: TGTGCCAGCAGCCCTACAGGGGTATGGGGGTATGGCTACACCTTC
d_gene: TRBD1
j_gene: TRBJ1-2
v_gene: TRBV5-6
abundance: NA

CDR3aa: CASSRLAGAYNEQFF
CDR3nt: TGTGCCAGCAGCCGGTTAGCGGGAGCCTACAATGAGCAGTTCTTC
d_gene: TRBD2
j_gene: TRBJ2-1
v_gene: TRBV6-5
abundance: NA

CDR3aa: CASSLGGAGGYTF
CDR3nt: TGTGCCAGCAGCTTGGGGGGCGCGGGAGGCTACACCTTC
d_gene: NA
j_gene: TRBJ1-2
v_gene: TRBV7-9
abundance: NA

CDR3aa: CASSLRDSPNEQFF
CDR3nt: TGCGCCAGCAGCCTACGGGACTCTCCCAATGAGCAGTTCTTC
d_gene: NA
j_gene: TRBJ2-1
v_gene: TRBV4-1
abundance: NA

CDR3aa: CASSLADHSYNEQFF
CDR3nt: TGTGCCAGCAGCTTAGCGGACCACTCCTACAATGAGCAGTTCTTC
d_gene: NA
j_gene: TRBJ2-1
v_gene: TRBV5-4
abundance: NA

CDR3aa: CASRGLAGEVGELFF
CDR3nt: TGTGCCAGCAGGGGACTAGCGGGAGAGGTCGGGGAGCTGTTTTTT
d_gene: TRBD2
j_gene: TRBJ2-2
v_gene: TRBV7-9
abundance: NA

CDR3aa: CSVEEDREQYF
CDR3nt: TGCAGCGTTGAAGAGGATCGCGAGCAGTACTTC
d_gene: NA
j_gene: TRBJ2-7
v_gene: TRBV29-1
abundance: NA

CDR3aa: CASSAPYEGTNEKLFF
CDR3nt: TGTGCCAGCAGTGCCCCTTATGAGGGAACTAATGAAAAACTGTTTTTT
d_gene: NA
j_gene: TRBJ1-4
v_gene: TRBV28
abundance: NA

CDR3aa: CASSEGTGLYEQYF
CDR3nt: TGTGCCAGCAGTGAGGGGACAGGGCTCTACGAGCAGTACTTC
d_gene: TRBD1
j_gene: TRBJ2-7
v_gene: TRBV9
abundance: NA

CDR3aa: CASSPRGFQETQYF
CDR3nt: TGTGCCAGCAGTCCCCGAGGTTTCCAAGAGACCCAGTACTTC
d_gene: NA
j_gene: TRBJ2-5
v_gene: TRBV28
abundance: NA

CDR3aa: CASSILGRGSVYEQYF
CDR3nt: TGTGCCAGTAGTATACTCGGCAGAGGGTCCGTTTACGAGCAGTACTTC
d_gene: NA
j_gene: TRBJ2-7
v_gene: TRBV19
abundance: NA

CDR3aa: CASSPAPGRGHEQYF
CDR3nt: TGCGCCAGCAGCCCCGCCCCGGGAAGGGGTCACGAGCAGTACTTC
d_gene: NA
j_gene: TRBJ2-7
v_gene: TRBV4-1
abundance: NA

CDR3aa: CASSRTPTDTQYF
CDR3nt: TGTGCCAGCAGTCGTACTCCCACAGATACGCAGTATTTT
d_gene: NA
j_gene: TRBJ2-3
v_gene: TRBV7-6
abundance: NA

CDR3aa: CASSFPLQKIAEETQYF
CDR3nt: TGTGCCAGCAGCTTTCCGTTACAGAAAATAGCGGAGGAGACCCAGTACTTC
d_gene: NA
j_gene: TRBJ2-5
v_gene: TRBV7-9
abundance: NA